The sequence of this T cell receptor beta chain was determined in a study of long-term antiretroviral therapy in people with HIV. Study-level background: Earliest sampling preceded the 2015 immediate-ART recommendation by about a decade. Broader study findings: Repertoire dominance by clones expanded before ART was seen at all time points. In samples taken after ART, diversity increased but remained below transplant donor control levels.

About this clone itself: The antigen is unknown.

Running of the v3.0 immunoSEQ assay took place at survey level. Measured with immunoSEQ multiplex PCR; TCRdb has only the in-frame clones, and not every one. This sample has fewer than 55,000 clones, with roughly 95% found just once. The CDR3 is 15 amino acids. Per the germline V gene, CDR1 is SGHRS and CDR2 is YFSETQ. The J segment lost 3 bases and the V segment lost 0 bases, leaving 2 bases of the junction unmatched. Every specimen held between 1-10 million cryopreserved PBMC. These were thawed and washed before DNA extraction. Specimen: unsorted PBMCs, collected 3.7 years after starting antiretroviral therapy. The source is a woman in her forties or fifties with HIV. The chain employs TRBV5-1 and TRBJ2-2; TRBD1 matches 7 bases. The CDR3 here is CASSLGTGDTGELFF. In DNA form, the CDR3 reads TGCGCCAGCAGCTTGGGCACAGGGGACACCGGGGAGCTGTTTTTT.